Sequencing of this T cell receptor (beta chain) was carried out in a study of CD8 T cells in Susac syndrome. Broader study findings: In total CD8+ repertoires, around 15 Susac-specific public clones were found, and CD8+ TEMRA repertoires had roughly five. CD8+ clones in Susac expanded most in TEMRA cells and active patients.

An amount of RNA that ranged from roughly 0.5 to 1 ug was reverse transcribed with random hexamers. TCR beta CDR3 was amplified by immunoSEQ multiplex PCR. This amplification extended across 54 Vbeta and 13 Jbeta segments. TCRdb processed the immunoSEQ multiplex PCR reads anew with MiXCR; each CDR3 protein has one entry. This sample has fewer than 150,000 distinct CDR3 sequences, with 85% to 95% found just once. High-throughput TCR beta sequencing covered peripheral CD8+ and CD4+ T cells. To note about this clonotype: Its antigen is not known.

The receptor comes from a human donor with Susac syndrome. Sequencing input: CD8+ T cells from PBMCs.

The CDR3 reads CASSVVAGEQFF. For the CDR3, the DNA is TGTGCCAGCAGCGTAGTGGCGGGGGAGCAGTTCTTC. The chain recombines TRBV9 with TRBJ2-1; TRBD2 is a possible D gene (6 bases). The CDR3 contains 12 residues. The V end was cut by 0 bases, the J end by 10 bases, with 8 bases between. CDR1 is SGDLS, CDR2 YYNGEE, per germline.